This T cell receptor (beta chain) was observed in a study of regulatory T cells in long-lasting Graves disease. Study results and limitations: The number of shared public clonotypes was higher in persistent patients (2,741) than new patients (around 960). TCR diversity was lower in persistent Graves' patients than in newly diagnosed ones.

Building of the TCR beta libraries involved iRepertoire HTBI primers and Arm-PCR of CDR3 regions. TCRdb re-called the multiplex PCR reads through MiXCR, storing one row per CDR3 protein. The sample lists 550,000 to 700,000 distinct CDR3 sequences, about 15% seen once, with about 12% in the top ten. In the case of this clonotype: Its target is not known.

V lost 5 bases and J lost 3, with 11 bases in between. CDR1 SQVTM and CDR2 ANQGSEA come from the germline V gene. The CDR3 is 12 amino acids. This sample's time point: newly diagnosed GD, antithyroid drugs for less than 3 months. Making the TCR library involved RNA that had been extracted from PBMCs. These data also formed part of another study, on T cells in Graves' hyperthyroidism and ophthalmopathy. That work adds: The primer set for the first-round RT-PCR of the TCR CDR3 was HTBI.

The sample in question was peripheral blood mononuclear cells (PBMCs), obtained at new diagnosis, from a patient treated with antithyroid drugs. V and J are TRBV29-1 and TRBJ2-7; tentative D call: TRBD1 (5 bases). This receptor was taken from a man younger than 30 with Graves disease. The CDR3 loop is CSVLDNHYEQYF. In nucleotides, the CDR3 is TGCAGCGTTTTGGACAACCACTACGAGCAGTACTTC.